The 26 T cell receptor beta chains below all came from one sample that was sequenced in a study of T cell repertoires in cytomegalovirus infection. In TCRdb, the reads were re-called with MiXCR into one record per CDR3 protein. The sample includes nearly 550,000 distinct CDR3 sequences, approximately 16% of them seen just once. The sequencing sample was made of CD8+ T cells from PBMCs. The receptors were sampled from a human donor in good health (CMV status not recorded). Some clones in this sample may be carry-over from other donors' samples.

This clonotype was observed a handful of times. The genes are TRBV7-8 and TRBJ2-5, with D possibly being TRBD2 (6 bases). Germline values: CDR1 SGHVS, CDR2 FQNEAQ. The ends were cut back, 1 base at V and 5 bases at J, with 17 bases in the middle. The CDR3 has 16 residues. The CDR3 region has the DNA TGTGCCAGCAGCTTAGATGAACGGGAGATAATGGAGACCCAGTACTTC. It translates to CASSLDEREIMETQYF.

The chain uses TRBV28 and TRBJ2-7; 9 bases are a match to TRBD2. The CDR3 sequence is 16 residues long. Germline V gives CDR1 MDHEN, CDR2 SYDVKM. The junction had 11 bases not matched to a gene; V was cut back by 5 bases and J by 3 bases. DNA for the CDR3: TGTGCCAGCAGTACGCCCTCTAATAGCGGGAGCTACGAGCAGTACTTC. This gives the protein CASSTPSNSGSYEQYF.

This clonotype was counted only a few times. The V call is TRBV27, the J call TRBJ1-2, with D tentatively TRBD1 (6 bases). The CDR3 is 17 amino acids. Trimming took 3 bases from V and 4 from J, leaving 21 bases between them. Looked up from germline, CDR1 is MNHEY and CDR2 is SMNVEV (reference sequence). This chain's CDR3 is CASSFVSTRGKTYGYTF. CDR3 nucleotides: TGTGCCAGCAGTTTTGTATCAACCAGGGGTAAGACCTATGGCTACACCTTC.

This clonotype showed up many times. The J gene is TRBJ1-1, the V gene TRBV7-9; D uncertain. The germline V gene encodes CDR1 SEHNR and CDR2 FQNEAQ (reference sequence). V lost 3 bases to trimming and J lost 1 base, with 9 bases between them. The CDR3 spans 14 residues. In DNA form, the CDR3 reads TGTGCCAGCAGCTTCAGAGACAAGAACACTGAAGCTTTCTTT. This encodes CASSFRDKNTEAFF.

V is TRBV2 and J is TRBJ2-1, with TRBD1 identical over 10 bases. Germline assignment: CDR1 SNHLY and CDR2 FYNNEI. V trimming: 6 bases; J trimming: 9 bases; junction bases outside the gene matches: 11. The CDR3 spans 15 residues. The CDR3 nucleotides read TGTGCCAGCAGAACCTCGGACAGGGGGTTAAGTGAGCAGTTCTTC. This translates into CASRTSDRGLSEQFF. Together with reference TRBV2 and TRBJ2-1, the CDR3 gives the full variable domain: EPEVTQTPSHQVTQMGQEVILRCVPISNHLYFYWYRQILGQKVEFLVSFYNNEISEKSEIFDDQFSVERPDGSNFTLKIRSTKLEDSAMYFCASRTSDRGLSEQFFGPGTRLTVL.

This clonotype was seen many times. The chain employs TRBV7-3 and TRBJ2-1, with D perhaps matching TRBD2 (5 bases). Trimming left V 2 bases short and J 7 bases short, with 12 bases between. The CDR3 covers 14 residues. Germline assignment: CDR1 SGHTA and CDR2 FQGTGA. The CDR3 DNA sequence: TGTGCCAGCAGCTTATTGGGAGTTCCTAATGAGCAGTTCTTC. It yields the protein CASSLLGVPNEQFF.

This clonotype was seen many times. The V and J genes are TRBV19 and TRBJ1-1; unclear D gene. Trimming cost V 6 bases and J 1 base, with 9 bases left between them. Germline V CDR1 and CDR2: LNHDA, SQIVND (reference sequence). This CDR3 is built from 13 residues. CDR3 sequence reads: CASRQEENTEAFF. CDR3 nucleotides: TGTGCCAGTAGGCAGGAAGAGAACACTGAAGCTTTCTTT.

At least ten counts were recorded for this clonotype. The chain is built from TRBV6-5 and TRBJ2-7; the match to TRBD2 covers 10 bases. With V trimmed by 2 bases and J by 3 bases, 1 base remained unmatched. This CDR3 is built from 14 residues. CDR1 is MNHEY, CDR2 SVGAGI, per germline. The CDR3 region is CASSYGTSVYEQYF. The CDR3 DNA sequence: TGTGCCAGCAGTTACGGGACTAGCGTCTACGAGCAGTACTTC.

This clonotype was seen ten or more times. This chain joins TRBV27 and TRBJ2-7, with 9 bases aligning to TRBD2. V lost 7 bases, J lost 3 bases, and 7 bases stayed unmatched. Germline lookup yields CDR1 MNHEY and CDR2 SMNVEV (reference sequence). The CDR3 extends over 14 amino acids. The CDR3 DNA sequence: TGTGCCAGCAAAGAAAAGCGGGAGGACTACGAGCAGTACTTC. It is translated as CASKEKREDYEQYF.

This clonotype was seen repeatedly, ten times or more. J is TRBJ1-1 and V is TRBV15; maybe TRBD1 (6 bases). Trimming removed 1 base at V and 10 bases at J, with 19 bases between. CDR3 size: 15 residues. The germline gives CDR1 LNHNV, CDR2 YYDKDF (reference sequence). The CDR3 here is CATSRGAPGARGAFF. DNA for the CDR3: TGTGCCACCAGCAGAGGTGCCCCAGGGGCTCGGGGAGCTTTCTTT. Combining the CDR3 with reference TRBV15 and TRBJ1-1 gives the whole variable domain DAMVIQNPRYQVTQFGKPVTLSCSQTLNHNVMYWYQQKSSQAPKLLFHYYDKDFNNEADTPDNFQSRRPNTSFCFLDIRSPGLGDTAMYLCATSRGAPGARGAFFGQGTRLTVV.

This clonotype was counted at least ten times. The rearrangement joins TRBV28 to TRBJ2-1; 7 bases are shared with TRBD1. Germline lookup yields CDR1 MDHEN and CDR2 SYDVKM. This CDR3 comprises 15 residues. The V segment lost 6 bases and the J segment 0 bases; nucleotides outside the gene matches: 5. The CDR3 protein is CASRPGTASYNEQFF. The CDR3 DNA is TGTGCCAGCAGGCCCGGGACAGCCTCCTACAATGAGCAGTTCTTC. The full variable domain, rest sourced from reference TRBV28 and TRBJ2-1, is DVKVTQSSRYLVKRTGEKVFLECVQDMDHENMFWYRQDPGLGLRLIYFSYDVKMKEKGDIPEGYSVSREKKERFSLILESASTNQTSMYLCASRPGTASYNEQFFGPGTRLTVL.

With respect to this clonotype: This may be a read error, as it is one base from a much larger clone. The chain is built from TRBV27 and TRBJ1-5, with D maybe TRBD1 (5 bases). The CDR3 runs 14 residues. Germline V lookup: CDR1 MNHEY, CDR2 SMNVEV (reference sequence). The CDR3 nucleotides are TGTGACAGCAGTTTGCAGGGCGCGAATCAGCCCCAGCATTTT. Its translation: CDSSLQGANQPQHF.

This clonotype occurred a few times. The chain has TRBV20-1 and TRBJ2-3, with 16 bases fitting TRBD2. V shed 0 bases and J 4 bases; nucleotides not matched to a gene: 13. This CDR3 comprises 20 residues. CDR1 is DFQATT, CDR2 SNEGSKA, per germline (reference sequence). For the CDR3, the DNA is TGCAGTGCTAGAGACTATTACGGGACTAGCGGGGGGGCCAGTGCAGATACGCAGTATTTT. This gives the protein CSARDYYGTSGGASADTQYF.

This clonotype has a handful of counts. The gene calls are TRBV4-2 and TRBJ2-1, with 7 bases aligning to TRBD2. The CDR3 contains 13 residues. Per germline, CDR1 LGHNA and CDR2 YNFKEQ. J lost 6 bases, V lost 3 bases, and 2 bases had no gene match. The CDR3 region has the DNA TGTGCCAGCAGCCAGGGAGGGTTCAATGAGCAGTTCTTC. It encodes CASSQGGFNEQFF.

The chain links TRBV7-9 to TRBJ1-1, with 7 nucleotides matching TRBD1. The ends lost 5 bases at V and 11 bases at J; junction bases unmatched: 8. The length of the CDR3 is 12 residues. CDR1 and CDR2 (germline): SEHNR, FQNEAQ (reference sequence). The CDR3 region is CASSPQGRDAFF. In DNA, the CDR3 is TGTGCCAGCAGCCCACAGGGGAGGGACGCTTTCTTT. The full variable domain, rest sourced from reference TRBV7-9 and TRBJ1-1, is DTGVSQNPRHKITKRGQNVTFRCDPISEHNRLYWYRQTLGQGPEFLTYFQNEAQLEKSRLLSDRFSAERPKGSFSTLEIQRTEQGDSAMYLCASSPQGRDAFFGQGTRLTVV.

V is TRBV30 and J is TRBJ2-3, with D uncertain. Trimming left V 3 bases short and J 7 bases short, with 5 bases between. The germline V gene has CDR1 GTSNPN and CDR2 SVGIG (reference sequence). CDR3 size: 10 residues. Here the CDR3 reads CAWRGHTQYF. CDR3 nucleotide sequence: TGTGCCTGGAGAGGCCATACGCAGTATTTT.

V is TRBV6-6 and J is TRBJ1-4, with TRBD1 as a possible D gene (6 bases). The CDR3 totals 14 residues. The V gene lost 2 bases and the J gene lost 10 bases, with 14 bases spanning the gap. The germline V gene has CDR1 MNHNY and CDR2 SVGAGI (reference sequence). In DNA form, the CDR3 reads TGTGCCAGCAGTTACCTCGCAGGGGTTGGAAAACTGTTTTTT. It is translated as CASSYLAGVGKLFF.

This clonotype was counted at least ten times. This rearrangement joins TRBV27 to TRBJ2-1; 9 positions agree with TRBD1. Germline lookup yields CDR1 MNHEY and CDR2 SMNVEV (reference sequence). Trimming at V came to 3 bases and at J to 3 bases, leaving 3 bases not matched to a gene. The CDR3 has 15 residues. CDR3 sequence: CASSFHRGLYNEQFF. DNA of the CDR3: TGTGCCAGCAGTTTCCACAGGGGGCTCTACAATGAGCAGTTCTTC.

This clonotype has only a few counts. The J gene is TRBJ1-2, the V gene TRBV6-6; the D is unclear. Between the trimmed V and J ends, which lost 6 bases and 5 bases, there was a span of 16 bases. This CDR3 region has 14 residues. Germline V gene sequence: CDR1 MNHNY, CDR2 SVGAGI (reference sequence). The CDR3 coding sequence is TGTGCCAGCAGCGAGACCTATGATGATTATGGCTACACCTTC. Protein: CASSETYDDYGYTF.

This clonotype was seen repeatedly, ten times or more. V and J are TRBV12-3 or TRBV12-4 and TRBJ1-1; possibly TRBD1 for D (5 bases). The CDR3 sequence is 16 residues long. With 1 base removed from V and 5 bases from J, the gap between germline ends came to 17 bases. CDR3 amino acids: CASSLGAGRRYTEAFF. CDR3 nucleotide sequence: TGTGCCAGCAGTTTAGGGGCAGGGCGAAGGTATACTGAAGCTTTCTTT.

The chain uses TRBV3-1 and TRBJ1-6; 9 bases are a match to TRBD1. The CDR3 runs to 16 residues. CDR1 and CDR2 from the germline V gene are LGHDT and YNNKEL (reference sequence). The V and J ends lost 1 base and 9 bases, in that order; junction bases with no gene match: 7. The CDR3 reads CASSQGGTGLFSPLHF. The CDR3 DNA follows: TGTGCCAGCAGCCAAGGGGGGACAGGGCTTTTTTCACCCCTCCACTTT.

This clonotype came up a few times. This chain uses TRBV6-5 with TRBJ2-3; perhaps TRBD2 as D (5 bases). This CDR3 is built from 15 residues. Germline V gene sequence: CDR1 MNHEY, CDR2 SVGAGI. V lost 7 bases, J lost 1 base, and 15 bases lay in between. The CDR3 loop reads CASTEDPRGTDTQYF. In DNA form, the CDR3 reads TGTGCCAGCACAGAGGATCCGAGGGGCACAGATACGCAGTATTTT.

The chain links TRBV27 to TRBJ2-1; no clear D gene. This CDR3 has 15 amino acids. Germline loops: CDR1 MNHEY, CDR2 SMNVEV (reference sequence). V gave up 1 base and J gave up 6 bases, with 13 bases separating them. The CDR3 DNA follows: TGTGCCAGCAGTTTATTCATCGGAGTGGCCAATGAGCAGTTCTTC. Protein: CASSLFIGVANEQFF.

This rearrangement joins TRBV9 to TRBJ2-1; perhaps TRBD2 as D (7 bases). V was pared by 6 bases and J by 4 bases, with 20 bases between. Germline V lookup: CDR1 SGDLS, CDR2 YYNGEE. The CDR3 is 16 residues long. The CDR3 DNA is TGTGCCAGCACCAGAGGGGGGGGGGAAGGGTACAATGAGCAGTTCTTC. It is translated as CASTRGGGEGYNEQFF.

Only a few counts were recorded for this clonotype. The chain joins TRBV9 to TRBJ1-4, with TRBD1 identical over 8 bases. The CDR3 has 12 amino acids. The germline V gene has CDR1 SGDLS and CDR2 YYNGEE. J was trimmed by 14 bases and V by 3 bases; bases with no gene match: 6. The CDR3 DNA follows: TGTGCCAGCAGCGGCCGACAGGGGATCCTGTTTTTT. Protein: CASSGRQGILFF.

This clonotype came up a few times. The J gene is TRBJ1-5, the V gene TRBV6-1, with 7 bases fitting TRBD1. This CDR3 is 15 amino acids long. CDR1 MNHNS and CDR2 SASEGT come from the germline V gene. V shed 5 bases and J 7 bases; nucleotides not matched to a gene: 11. The CDR3 coding sequence is TGTGCCAGCAGTCCTTCGGACAGGTCGGCCCAGCCCCAGCATTTT. This codes for CASSPSDRSAQPQHF.